This is a list of T cell receptor beta chains from one sample in a study of T cells in localized non-small cell lung cancer. Sequencing was performed with immunoSEQ multiplex PCR; in TCRdb, only in-frame clones are kept and a portion is missing. The sample yields tens of thousands of clones, about 87% seen once. The source was peripheral blood, collected before any cancer treatment. Source of these receptors: a man between 40 and 75 years old with stage I squamous cell lung carcinoma. CDR3s include the opening cysteine and the closing phenylalanine or tryptophan. The D gene is left open where the match is weak. Expanded clones get a size class; other rows say once, few or many, or leave the size out.

V gene,clone size,J gene,D gene,CDR3 protein,CDR3 DNA
TRBV7-8,NA,TRBJ1-2,TRBD1,CASSSTGNYGYTF,TGTGCCAGCAGCTCGACAGGGAACTATGGCTACACCTTC
TRBV7-9,NA,TRBJ2-5,NA,CASSLSRVQETQYF,TGTGCCAGCAGCTTATCCCGGGTCCAAGAGACCCAGTACTTC
TRBV7-7,once,TRBJ2-2,TRBD2,CASSPGTSGAAGELFF,TGTGCCAGCAGCCCCGGGACTAGCGGGGCTGCCGGGGAGCTGTTTTTT
TRBV6-1,NA,TRBJ2-4,NA,CASSEDRGGRTKNIQYF,TGTGCCAGCAGTGAAGACAGGGGAGGAAGGACCAAAAACATTCAGTACTTC
TRBV28,NA,TRBJ2-7,TRBD2,CATMTSGGYEQYF,TGTGCCACCATGACTAGCGGGGGCTACGAGCAGTACTTC
TRBV5-6,NA,TRBJ1-4,NA,CASSLDRVEKLFF,TGTGCCAGCAGCTTGGATCGGGTTGAAAAACTGTTTTTT
TRBV5-1,NA,TRBJ2-5,TRBD2,CASSGTSGETQYF,TGCGCCAGCTCCGGGACTAGCGGAGAGACCCAGTACTTC
TRBV7-3,NA,TRBJ2-1,NA,CASSLTRGGGNEQFF,TGTGCCAGCAGCTTAACACGCGGGGGCGGCAATGAGCAGTTCTTC
TRBV2,NA,TRBJ1-5,TRBD1,CASRSPGQGVASNQPQHF,TGTGCCAGCAGATCACCCGGACAGGGGGTGGCTAGCAATCAGCCCCAGCATTTT
TRBV5-1,NA,TRBJ1-1,TRBD1,CASSLGTGGNTEAFF,TGCGCCAGCAGCTTAGGGACAGGGGGGAACACTGAAGCTTTCTTT